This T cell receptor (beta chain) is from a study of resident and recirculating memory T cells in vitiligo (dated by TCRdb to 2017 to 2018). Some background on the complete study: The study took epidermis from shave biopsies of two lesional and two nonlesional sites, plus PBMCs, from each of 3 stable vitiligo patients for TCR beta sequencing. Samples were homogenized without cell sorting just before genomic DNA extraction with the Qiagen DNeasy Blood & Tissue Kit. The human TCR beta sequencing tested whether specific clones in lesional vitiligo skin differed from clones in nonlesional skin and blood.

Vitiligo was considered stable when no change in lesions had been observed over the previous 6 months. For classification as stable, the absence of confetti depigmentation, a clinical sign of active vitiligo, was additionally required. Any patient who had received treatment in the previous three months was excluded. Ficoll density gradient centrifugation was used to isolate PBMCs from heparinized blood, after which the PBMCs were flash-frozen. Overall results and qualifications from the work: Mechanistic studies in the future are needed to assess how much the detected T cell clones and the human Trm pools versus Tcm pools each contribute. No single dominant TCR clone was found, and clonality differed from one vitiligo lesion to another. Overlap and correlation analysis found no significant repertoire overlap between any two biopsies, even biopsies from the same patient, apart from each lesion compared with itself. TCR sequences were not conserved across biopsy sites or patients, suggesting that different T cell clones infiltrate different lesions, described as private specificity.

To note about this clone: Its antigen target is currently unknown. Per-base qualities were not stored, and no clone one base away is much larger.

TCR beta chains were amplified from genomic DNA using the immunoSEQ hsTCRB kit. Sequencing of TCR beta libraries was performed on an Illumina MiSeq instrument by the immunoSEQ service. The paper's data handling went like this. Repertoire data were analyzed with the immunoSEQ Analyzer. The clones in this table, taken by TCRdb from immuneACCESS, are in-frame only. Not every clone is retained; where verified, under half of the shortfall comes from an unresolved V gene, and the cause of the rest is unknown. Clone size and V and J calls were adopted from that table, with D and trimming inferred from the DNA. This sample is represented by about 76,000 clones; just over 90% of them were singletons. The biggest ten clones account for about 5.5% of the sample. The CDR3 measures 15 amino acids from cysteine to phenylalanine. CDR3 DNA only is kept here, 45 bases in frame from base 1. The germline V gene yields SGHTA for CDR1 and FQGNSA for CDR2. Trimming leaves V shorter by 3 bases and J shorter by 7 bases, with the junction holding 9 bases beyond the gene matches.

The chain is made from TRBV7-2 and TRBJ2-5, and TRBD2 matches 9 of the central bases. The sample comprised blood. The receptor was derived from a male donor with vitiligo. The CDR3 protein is CASSLPGLAQGTQYF. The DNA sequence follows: TGTGCCAGCAGCTTGCCGGGACTAGCTCAGGGGACCCAGTACTTC.